A selection of T cell receptor beta chains follows, all from one sample in a study of blood T cell repertoires in COVID-19. The data were produced by immunoSEQ multiplex PCR, yet TCRdb's version contains in-frame clones alone and is incomplete. The sample comprises some 190,000 clones, 80% of which are singletons, and about an eighth rests with the top ten. Sequenced: PBMCs or T cells enriched from blood (not recorded which). The receptors originated from a man in his fifties or sixties who had been exposed to COVID-19. CDR3s include the opening cysteine and the closing phenylalanine or tryptophan. A D gene is named only where the DNA matches it firmly. Some rows have no size entry. The others give once, few or many, or a class for an expanded clone.

cdr3_nt: TGTGCCAGCTCACCGGGACTAGCTTTGTACGAGCAGTACTTC
cdr3_aa: CASSPGLALYEQYF
v_call: TRBV18
j_call: TRBJ2-7
d_call: TRBD2
clone_size: -
cdr3_length: 14

cdr3_nt: TGTGCCAGCACCCACGGGGATACGCAGTATTTT
cdr3_aa: CASTHGDTQYF
v_call: TRBV25-1
j_call: TRBJ2-3
d_call: -
clone_size: -
cdr3_length: 11

cdr3_nt: TGTGCCAGCAATCCCTTAGGGACTCCTAATGAAAAACTGTTTTTT
cdr3_aa: CASNPLGTPNEKLFF
v_call: TRBV28
j_call: TRBJ1-4
d_call: -
clone_size: -
cdr3_length: 15

cdr3_nt: TGTGCCAGCAGCTTACAGGGGGGCAATGAGCAGTTCTTC
cdr3_aa: CASSLQGGNEQFF
v_call: TRBV5-4
j_call: TRBJ2-1
d_call: TRBD1
clone_size: -
cdr3_length: 13

cdr3_nt: TGTGCCAGCAGCTTAGATGGAAGACGGGAAGGGACCCAGTACTTC
cdr3_aa: CASSLDGRREGTQYF
v_call: TRBV11-2
j_call: TRBJ2-5
d_call: -
clone_size: few
cdr3_length: 15

cdr3_nt: TGTGCCAGCAGTTACTCGGGGGGAAGGGGACAGCCCCAGCATTTT
cdr3_aa: CASSYSGGRGQPQHF
v_call: TRBV6-2/TRBV6-3
j_call: TRBJ1-5
d_call: -
clone_size: -
cdr3_length: 15

cdr3_nt: TGTGCCAGCAGCGGGGACACCTTCGGGAACACCGGGGAGCTGTTTTTT
cdr3_aa: CASSGDTFGNTGELFF
v_call: TRBV11-2
j_call: TRBJ2-2
d_call: -
clone_size: -
cdr3_length: 16

cdr3_nt: TGTGCCAGCAGCGATAGACAGGGGGCGAGTGAAAAACTGTTTTTT
cdr3_aa: CASSDRQGASEKLFF
v_call: TRBV5-4
j_call: TRBJ1-4
d_call: TRBD1
clone_size: -
cdr3_length: 15

cdr3_nt: TGTGCCAGCAGCGTAGAGGGAGGCGAGCAGTACTTC
cdr3_aa: CASSVEGGEQYF
v_call: TRBV9
j_call: TRBJ2-7
d_call: -
clone_size: -
cdr3_length: 12

cdr3_nt: TGTGCCAGCAGTGAGTTGGGGGCGGCTAATGAAAAACTGTTTTTT
cdr3_aa: CASSELGAANEKLFF
v_call: TRBV6-1
j_call: TRBJ1-4
d_call: -
clone_size: -
cdr3_length: 15

cdr3_nt: TGTGCCAGCAGTGCGGGGCCGAGATACGAGCAGTACTTC
cdr3_aa: CASSAGPRYEQYF
v_call: TRBV27
j_call: TRBJ2-7
d_call: -
clone_size: -
cdr3_length: 13

cdr3_nt: TGTGCCTGGAGTGTACAGGGCCCTAAGGGGACTGAAGCTTTCTTT
cdr3_aa: CAWSVQGPKGTEAFF
v_call: TRBV30
j_call: TRBJ1-1
d_call: -
clone_size: -
cdr3_length: 15

cdr3_nt: TGTGCCAGCAGCTCCGTCTTAGGGACAGGGGGCCACGAGCAGTACTTC
cdr3_aa: CASSSVLGTGGHEQYF
v_call: TRBV11-2
j_call: TRBJ2-7
d_call: TRBD1
clone_size: -
cdr3_length: 16

cdr3_nt: TGTGCCAGCACCCCGGGGGGGTATATTCGTGAAAAACTGTTTTTT
cdr3_aa: CASTPGGYIREKLFF
v_call: TRBV27
j_call: TRBJ1-4
d_call: -
clone_size: -
cdr3_length: 15

cdr3_nt: TGTGCCATCGGGGACTCCGAGAAGCAGTGGGAGCAGTACTTC
cdr3_aa: CAIGDSEKQWEQYF
v_call: TRBV2
j_call: TRBJ2-7
d_call: -
clone_size: -
cdr3_length: 14

cdr3_nt: TGTGCCACCAGTGATCTAGACAGCTCCTATGGCTACACCTTC
cdr3_aa: CATSDLDSSYGYTF
v_call: TRBV24-1
j_call: TRBJ1-2
d_call: -
clone_size: -
cdr3_length: 14

cdr3_nt: TGTGCCAGTAGTATAGGGCTAGCGGTCCACAATGAGCAGTTCTTC
cdr3_aa: CASSIGLAVHNEQFF
v_call: TRBV19
j_call: TRBJ2-1
d_call: TRBD2
clone_size: many
cdr3_length: 15

cdr3_nt: TGCGCCAGCAGCTTAGCGGGAGCAATCGATGAGCAGTTCTTC
cdr3_aa: CASSLAGAIDEQFF
v_call: TRBV5-1
j_call: TRBJ2-1
d_call: TRBD2
clone_size: few
cdr3_length: 14

cdr3_nt: TGTGCCAGCAGCCCCTATAAAGATACGCAGTATTTT
cdr3_aa: CASSPYKDTQYF
v_call: TRBV12-3/TRBV12-4
j_call: TRBJ2-3
d_call: -
clone_size: -
cdr3_length: 12

cdr3_nt: TGTGCCAGCAGTGACGACAGGGTCCGGTCACCCCTCCACTTT
cdr3_aa: CASSDDRVRSPLHF
v_call: TRBV2
j_call: TRBJ1-6
d_call: TRBD1
clone_size: few
cdr3_length: 14

cdr3_nt: TGTGCCAGCAGTTTGGCACCTTCTAACTATGGCTACACCTTC
cdr3_aa: CASSLAPSNYGYTF
v_call: TRBV28
j_call: TRBJ1-2
d_call: -
clone_size: -
cdr3_length: 14

cdr3_nt: TGCGCCAGCAGCTCCGGACTAGAGTTCGAGCAGTACTTC
cdr3_aa: CASSSGLEFEQYF
v_call: TRBV5-1
j_call: TRBJ2-7
d_call: TRBD2
clone_size: -
cdr3_length: 13

cdr3_nt: TGTGCCAGCAGAGAAGGTGGGCTAGCGGGAGGGCCGGGCAATGAGCAGTTCTTC
cdr3_aa: CASREGGLAGGPGNEQFF
v_call: TRBV11-2
j_call: TRBJ2-1
d_call: TRBD2
clone_size: once
cdr3_length: 18

cdr3_nt: TGTGCCAGCTCACCACTGTCAGGGCAAGAGACCCAGTACTTC
cdr3_aa: CASSPLSGQETQYF
v_call: TRBV18
j_call: TRBJ2-5
d_call: -
clone_size: -
cdr3_length: 14

cdr3_nt: TGCGCCAGCAGCTTGTATACTAGCGGGAGCGGGTCCTACGAGCAGTACTTC
cdr3_aa: CASSLYTSGSGSYEQYF
v_call: TRBV5-1
j_call: TRBJ2-7
d_call: TRBD2
clone_size: few
cdr3_length: 17

cdr3_nt: TGTGCCAGCAGCAAAGACGGGATCCCGGACAATGAGCAGTTCTTC
cdr3_aa: CASSKDGIPDNEQFF
v_call: TRBV7-2
j_call: TRBJ2-1
d_call: -
clone_size: -
cdr3_length: 15

cdr3_nt: TGTGCCAGCAGCAACCGCCCAGGGGTAACCGGGGAGCTGTTTTTT
cdr3_aa: CASSNRPGVTGELFF
v_call: TRBV11-2
j_call: TRBJ2-2
d_call: -
clone_size: -
cdr3_length: 15

cdr3_nt: TGTGCCAGCAGGTTGGACAACTACGAGCAGTACTTC
cdr3_aa: CASRLDNYEQYF
v_call: TRBV6-5
j_call: TRBJ2-7
d_call: -
clone_size: -
cdr3_length: 12

cdr3_nt: TGTGCCAGCAGCGGAGTCCAGAGGACTAATGAAAAACTGTTTTTT
cdr3_aa: CASSGVQRTNEKLFF
v_call: TRBV7-9
j_call: TRBJ1-4
d_call: -
clone_size: once
cdr3_length: 15

cdr3_nt: TGTGCCAGCAGCCAAGACAGACAGCCCAATCAGCCCCAGCATTTT
cdr3_aa: CASSQDRQPNQPQHF
v_call: TRBV3-1/TRBV3-2
j_call: TRBJ1-5
d_call: -
clone_size: -
cdr3_length: 15

cdr3_nt: TGTGCCAGCAGTCCGGTTCGGGGAACCAAAAACATTCAGTACTTC
cdr3_aa: CASSPVRGTKNIQYF
v_call: TRBV6-6
j_call: TRBJ2-4
d_call: -
clone_size: -
cdr3_length: 15

cdr3_nt: TGTGCCAGCAGTTTAAGGGGGACAGGGGGTTTCCGAGAGACCCAGTACTTC
cdr3_aa: CASSLRGTGGFRETQYF
v_call: TRBV28
j_call: TRBJ2-5
d_call: TRBD1
clone_size: -
cdr3_length: 17

cdr3_nt: TGTGCCAGCAGCTTTGAATTGCGCGGATCAGAGACCCAGTACTTC
cdr3_aa: CASSFELRGSETQYF
v_call: TRBV7-2
j_call: TRBJ2-5
d_call: -
clone_size: -
cdr3_length: 15

cdr3_nt: TGCGCCAGCAGCATATCGCCGGGACAGACCTATGGCTACACCTTC
cdr3_aa: CASSISPGQTYGYTF
v_call: TRBV5-1
j_call: TRBJ1-2
d_call: TRBD1
clone_size: -
cdr3_length: 15

cdr3_nt: TGCGCCAGCAGGCATCCGGGACAGCTTTACGAGCAGTACTTC
cdr3_aa: CASRHPGQLYEQYF
v_call: TRBV5-1
j_call: TRBJ2-7
d_call: TRBD1
clone_size: -
cdr3_length: 14

cdr3_nt: TGTGCCAGTAGTCTCGGGACAGCGAACACTGAAGCTTTCTTT
cdr3_aa: CASSLGTANTEAFF
v_call: TRBV19
j_call: TRBJ1-1
d_call: TRBD1
clone_size: few
cdr3_length: 14

cdr3_nt: TGTGCCAGCAGCCTAGACAGGGGGATATACAATGAGCAGTTCTTC
cdr3_aa: CASSLDRGIYNEQFF
v_call: TRBV14
j_call: TRBJ2-1
d_call: TRBD1
clone_size: -
cdr3_length: 15

cdr3_nt: TGTGCCAGCAGTTTATATGGGACTAGCGGACTCTCCTACGAGCAGTACTTC
cdr3_aa: CASSLYGTSGLSYEQYF
v_call: TRBV28
j_call: TRBJ2-7
d_call: TRBD2
clone_size: -
cdr3_length: 17

cdr3_nt: TGTGCCAGCAGCCCGATAGCGATTTACTACAATGAGCAGTTCTTC
cdr3_aa: CASSPIAIYYNEQFF
v_call: TRBV11-3
j_call: TRBJ2-1
d_call: -
clone_size: -
cdr3_length: 15

cdr3_nt: TGTGCCAGCAGCACCGGGACTAGCGGCTCTAGCACAGATACGCAGTATTTT
cdr3_aa: CASSTGTSGSSTDTQYF
v_call: TRBV7-8
j_call: TRBJ2-3
d_call: TRBD2
clone_size: -
cdr3_length: 17

cdr3_nt: TGTGCCAGCAGCGGAGGGGGCGCCGGGGAGCTGTTTTTT
cdr3_aa: CASSGGGAGELFF
v_call: TRBV9
j_call: TRBJ2-2
d_call: TRBD1
clone_size: -
cdr3_length: 13

cdr3_nt: TGTGCCAGCAGCCGAGCCGGAGTGGGAGGGATTGAGACCCAGTACTTC
cdr3_aa: CASSRAGVGGIETQYF
v_call: TRBV3-1/TRBV3-2
j_call: TRBJ2-5
d_call: TRBD2
clone_size: -
cdr3_length: 16

cdr3_nt: TGTGCCAGCAGTTTGTTCGTCTCTGGGGCCAACGTCCTGACTTTC
cdr3_aa: CASSLFVSGANVLTF
v_call: TRBV27
j_call: TRBJ2-6
d_call: -
clone_size: -
cdr3_length: 15

cdr3_nt: TGCGCCAGCAGCTTAACATCCTTGGGGCTCGGAGATACGCAGTATTTT
cdr3_aa: CASSLTSLGLGDTQYF
v_call: TRBV5-1
j_call: TRBJ2-3
d_call: -
clone_size: -
cdr3_length: 16

cdr3_nt: TGTGCCTGGAGTGTACTAGGTCGGAACTATGGCTACACCTTC
cdr3_aa: CAWSVLGRNYGYTF
v_call: TRBV30
j_call: TRBJ1-2
d_call: -
clone_size: -
cdr3_length: 14

cdr3_nt: TGTGCCAGCAGCACCGCGGCGGGGAGCTCTGGAAACACCATATATTTT
cdr3_aa: CASSTAAGSSGNTIYF
v_call: TRBV9
j_call: TRBJ1-3
d_call: -
clone_size: -
cdr3_length: 16

cdr3_nt: TGCGCCAGCAGCCCGAGAGGGGGTATCGGTGAAAAACTGTTTTTT
cdr3_aa: CASSPRGGIGEKLFF
v_call: TRBV4-3
j_call: TRBJ1-4
d_call: -
clone_size: -
cdr3_length: 15

cdr3_nt: TGTGCCAGCAGCCCGACTTCGGGACAGCCTTATGGCTACACCTTC
cdr3_aa: CASSPTSGQPYGYTF
v_call: TRBV5-6
j_call: TRBJ1-2
d_call: TRBD1
clone_size: -
cdr3_length: 15

cdr3_nt: TGCGCCAGCAGCTTGACATCTAGCACAGATACGCAGTATTTT
cdr3_aa: CASSLTSSTDTQYF
v_call: TRBV5-1
j_call: TRBJ2-3
d_call: -
clone_size: few
cdr3_length: 14

cdr3_nt: TGTGCCAGCAGCTTTCTAGGGGGAAATCAGCCCCAGCATTTT
cdr3_aa: CASSFLGGNQPQHF
v_call: TRBV7-2
j_call: TRBJ1-5
d_call: -
clone_size: once
cdr3_length: 14

cdr3_nt: TGTGCCAGCAACCCCCGGGGGACAGGGACCTACGAGCAGTACTTC
cdr3_aa: CASNPRGTGTYEQYF
v_call: TRBV6-2/TRBV6-3
j_call: TRBJ2-7
d_call: TRBD1
clone_size: -
cdr3_length: 15

cdr3_nt: TGTGCCAGCAGCCAGACTAGCCCGGGTGAGCAGTTCTTC
cdr3_aa: CASSQTSPGEQFF
v_call: TRBV7-9
j_call: TRBJ2-1
d_call: TRBD2
clone_size: -
cdr3_length: 13

cdr3_nt: TGTGCCAGCAGCCTAAACCTTGGGGGGGCAGGTTATGGCTACACCTTC
cdr3_aa: CASSLNLGGAGYGYTF
v_call: TRBV28
j_call: TRBJ1-2
d_call: -
clone_size: -
cdr3_length: 16

cdr3_nt: TGTGCCATCAGTGAAGGGGGACTAGCCCTGAACACCGGGGAGCTGTTTTTT
cdr3_aa: CAISEGGLALNTGELFF
v_call: TRBV10-3
j_call: TRBJ2-2
d_call: TRBD2
clone_size: many
cdr3_length: 17